These T cell receptor beta chains were read from a single sample in a study of cytomegalovirus exposure and HLA in healthy donors. Sequencing was performed with immunoSEQ multiplex PCR; in TCRdb, only in-frame clones are kept and a portion is missing. Of approximately 130,000 clones listed, 81% are singletons. Sequenced material: PBMCs. The receptors come from a man aged 18-30 years in good health and CMV-seronegative. Both conserved end residues are part of each CDR3. The D gene is left open where the match is weak. Not all rows give a size; the values are once, few, many and, for expanded clones, a class.

cdr3_nt	cdr3_aa	d_call	clone_size	j_call	v_call
TGCGCCAGCAGCCTGTCAGGGGTGACCCGCTATGGCTACACCTTC	CASSLSGVTRYGYTF	NA	NA	TRBJ1-2	TRBV4-3
TGTGCCAGCAGAAGGGGGGGGTCCACCGGGGAGCTGTTTTTT	CASRRGGSTGELFF	NA	NA	TRBJ2-2	TRBV7-8
TGTGCCAGCAGTTTAATAGGACAGGGGGATCTATACGAGCAGTACTTC	CASSLIGQGDLYEQYF	TRBD1	NA	TRBJ2-7	TRBV28
TGTGCCAGCAGGCGCGGGGGCCCGAACACCGGGGAGCTGTTTTTT	CASRRGGPNTGELFF	NA	NA	TRBJ2-2	TRBV2
TGCGCCAGCGGGGACACTCCAGGCACAGATACGCAGTATTTT	CASGDTPGTDTQYF	NA	NA	TRBJ2-3	TRBV5-1
TGTGCCAGCAGCCTGTCAAAGGGGGCTTCCTACGAGCAGTACTTC	CASSLSKGASYEQYF	TRBD1	NA	TRBJ2-7	TRBV25-1
TGTGCCAGCAGTGAAAAACTAGAGGTCGGTACGCAGTATTTT	CASSEKLEVGTQYF	NA	NA	TRBJ2-3	TRBV6-4
TGTGCCAGCAGCGTAGGGACAGTTGCCTACGAGCAGTACTTC	CASSVGTVAYEQYF	NA	NA	TRBJ2-7	TRBV9
TGTGCCAGCAGCCCTTTGCTCGGGGTTAAAAACATTCAGTACTTC	CASSPLLGVKNIQYF	NA	NA	TRBJ2-4	TRBV9
TGTGCCACCAGCAGAAGTTCAGGGGGAGCTAACTATGGCTACACCTTC	CATSRSSGGANYGYTF	TRBD1	NA	TRBJ1-2	TRBV15
TGTGCCAGCAGCTTAAAAGGATTTCAGGGCATTCAGTACTTC	CASSLKGFQGIQYF	NA	NA	TRBJ2-4	TRBV7-2
TGCGCCAGCGGAAAGACAGGGGCGGGGGATCAGCCCCAGCATTTT	CASGKTGAGDQPQHF	TRBD1	NA	TRBJ1-5	TRBV10-2
TGTGCCAGCAGCTTGGTGCGGGGGGCGGGAGACGAGCAGTACTTC	CASSLVRGAGDEQYF	TRBD2	NA	TRBJ2-7	TRBV5-4
TGTGCCAGCAGCGCCCATGAGGGTCTCACCGGGGAGCTGTTTTTT	CASSAHEGLTGELFF	NA	NA	TRBJ2-2	TRBV9
TGTGCCAGCAGCTCGACCGGGACTTGGCGAAACACTGAAGCTTTCTTT	CASSSTGTWRNTEAFF	NA	once	TRBJ1-1	TRBV7-8
TGTGCCAGCAGCTTAGCCACGCCCCACTATGGCACAGATACGCAGTATTTT	CASSLATPHYGTDTQYF	NA	few	TRBJ2-3	TRBV7-6
TGTGCCTGGAGGGACTTAGGAATTCCCTATAATTCACCCCTCCACTTT	CAWRDLGIPYNSPLHF	NA	NA	TRBJ1-6	TRBV30
TGTGCCATCAGTGATAGAGGGACAGGGAACACTGAAGCTTTCTTT	CAISDRGTGNTEAFF	TRBD1	NA	TRBJ1-1	TRBV10-3
TGTGCCAGCAGTTTCAACGACAGGGGGAGAGACTATGGCTACACCTTC	CASSFNDRGRDYGYTF	TRBD1	NA	TRBJ1-2	TRBV28
TGTGCCAGCAGCGTAGCTGATACAATCCGAAATGAGCAGTTCTTC	CASSVADTIRNEQFF	NA	NA	TRBJ2-1	TRBV9
TGTGCCAGCAGTTTAACAGGGGTCGATAATTCACCCCTCCACTTT	CASSLTGVDNSPLHF	TRBD1	NA	TRBJ1-6	TRBV27
TGCGCCAGCAGCTTGGTCCAGGGGGATTCACCCCTCCACTTT	CASSLVQGDSPLHF	TRBD1	few	TRBJ1-6	TRBV5-1
TGTGCCAGCAGTTACTCAAGACAGGGGTTGTCGGGTGGCTACACCTTC	CASSYSRQGLSGGYTF	TRBD1	NA	TRBJ1-2	TRBV6-6
TGCGCCAGCAGCCAAACCAACCGCGGGCTAGCGGGCCAATATGAGCAGTTCTTC	CASSQTNRGLAGQYEQFF	TRBD2	NA	TRBJ2-1	TRBV4-3
TGTGCCAGCAGCTTAGATACAGGGTGGAGTGAGCAGTTCTTC	CASSLDTGWSEQFF	NA	NA	TRBJ2-1	TRBV7-9
TGCGCCAGCAGCCAAGTTTCAGGAACACCACCGGGGTCACCCCTCCACTTT	CASSQVSGTPPGSPLHF	NA	NA	TRBJ1-6	TRBV4-3
TGTGCCAGCAGCTTACTAACAGGGAATCGGAATGAGCAGTTCTTC	CASSLLTGNRNEQFF	NA	NA	TRBJ2-1	TRBV7-9
TGTGCCAGCAGTTTAGGAGGGGTAGCGTACGAGCAGTACTTC	CASSLGGVAYEQYF	NA	NA	TRBJ2-7	TRBV6-5
TGTGCCAGTAGTACTGGGACAGGGGGTGTGCAGTACTTC	CASSTGTGGVQYF	TRBD1	NA	TRBJ2-7	TRBV19
TGTGCCAGCAGCGTAGGCCGAGATCACACAGATACGCAGTATTTT	CASSVGRDHTDTQYF	NA	NA	TRBJ2-3	TRBV9
TGTGCCAGCAGTGAATTTGAGGGAGCGAATGGGTCACCCCTCCACTTT	CASSEFEGANGSPLHF	NA	few	TRBJ1-6	TRBV2
TGTGCCAGCAGTTACCATGGCTCCCAGAGCTACACCTTC	CASSYHGSQSYTF	NA	NA	TRBJ1-2	TRBV6-5
TGTGCCAGCAGTGATCGACTAGCGGGGGCCCGTAGCACAGATACGCAGTATTTT	CASSDRLAGARSTDTQYF	TRBD2	NA	TRBJ2-3	TRBV25-1
TGTGCTAGCTACTGGGGAGGGGAAAGCACCATATATTTT	CASYWGGESTIYF	NA	NA	TRBJ1-3	TRBV7-7
TGCGCCAGCAGTGATGGCAGGGCGAGCGGGGAGCTGTTTTTT	CASSDGRASGELFF	NA	NA	TRBJ2-2	TRBV10-1
TGTGCCAGCTCCCCGATAGCCGACGAGCAGTACTTC	CASSPIADEQYF	NA	few	TRBJ2-7	TRBV18
TGTGCCAGCAGCTTAGATTTAGTTGGGACAGTCTTC	CASSLDLVGTVF	TRBD1	NA	TRBJ2-7	TRBV11-2
TGCGCCAGCAGCCAAGATACGGGAAGCTATGGCTACACCTTC	CASSQDTGSYGYTF	NA	few	TRBJ1-2	TRBV4-3
TGCGCCAGCAGTCAATCGGCAGGGGGCTCGTCTGAAGCTTTCTTT	CASSQSAGGSSEAFF	TRBD1	NA	TRBJ1-1	TRBV23-1
TGTGCCTGGAGTGAGGCGGGCACTGAAGCTTTCTTT	CAWSEAGTEAFF	NA	NA	TRBJ1-1	TRBV30
TGTGCCAGCAGTTTACTGGGACTAGCGGCTACCTACGAGCAGTACTTC	CASSLLGLAATYEQYF	TRBD2	NA	TRBJ2-7	TRBV27
TGTGCCAGCAGAGACACAAGAGACGAGCAGTACTTC	CASRDTRDEQYF	NA	NA	TRBJ2-7	TRBV6-5
TGTGCCAGCAGCCGCGGGGGGTCGTCTCTAGATACGCAGTATTTT	CASSRGGSSLDTQYF	TRBD2	once	TRBJ2-3	TRBV9
TGTGCCAGTAGTATAGGACAGATTAGCAATCAGCCCCAGCATTTT	CASSIGQISNQPQHF	NA	NA	TRBJ1-5	TRBV19
TGTGCCAGCAGCTTAGACCTAGCGACCAATGAGCAGTTCTTC	CASSLDLATNEQFF	NA	NA	TRBJ2-1	TRBV7-9
TGTGCCTGGAGTGAAAGGGATCGGGGGGCAGAGACCCAGTACTTC	CAWSERDRGAETQYF	NA	NA	TRBJ2-5	TRBV30
TGTGCCAGCAGTGCCTCTTGGGGTACAGGGCCGAACACTGAAGCTTTCTTT	CASSASWGTGPNTEAFF	NA	NA	TRBJ1-1	TRBV6-1